A single sample is the source of the 24 T cell receptor beta chains below, sequenced in a study of CD8 T cells in ankylosing spondylitis (dated by TCRdb to 2016 to 2017). These TCRs are of unknown antigen specificity. What the study reported, not specific to this receptor: Blood from ankylosing spondylitis patients appeared to be characterized by a TCR beta motif made up of seven or eight highly homologous amino acid variants.

Library construction relied on 5' RACE. The instrument given in TCRdb is Illumina HiSeq 2500. TCRdb redid the processing of the public reads, applying fastp at Q25 and MiXCR, and retained in-frame beta chains. Every distinct CDR3 protein forms one entry, paired with its most common genes and DNA. This sample lists approximately 540,000 distinct CDR3 sequences; about 13% were detected once. The ten largest clones capture over 6.5% of the sample. Sequencing was performed on blood, either unsorted or a sorted T cell fraction (not recorded which). The receptors were gathered from a male donor with ankylosing spondylitis.

This clonotype was seen ten or more times. The V call is TRBV29-1, the J call TRBJ2-7; no firm D call. CDR3 length equals 11 residues. Germline V gene sequence: CDR1 SQVTM, CDR2 ANQGSEA. Trimming stripped 4 bases from V and 7 bases from J, with 11 bases between. The CDR3 bases are TGCAGCGTTGCTCTCGGCGGTGAGCAGTACGTC. Amino acid sequence: CSVALGGEQYV.

The chain uses TRBV5-1 and TRBJ2-3; D is perhaps TRBD2 (5 bases). Germline V lookup: CDR1 SGHRS, CDR2 YFSETQ. This CDR3 spans 13 amino acids. Trimming pared 2 bases from V and 8 bases from J, leaving 12 bases between. CDR3 coding DNA: TGCGCCAGCAGCTTAACTAGGGCCAGTACGCAGTATTTT. The encoded protein is CASSLTRASTQYF.

Note on this clonotype: Sequence at one end of the junction differs from germline and may be a read error. The chain has TRBV13 and TRBJ2-4; 11 bases are shared with TRBD2. This CDR3 is 20 amino acids long. From germline, CDR1 is PRHDT and CDR2 FYEKMQ (reference sequence). The CDR3 sequence is CASSSAYGLAGSPARNIQYF. CDR3 coding DNA: TGTGCCAGCAGCTCAGCATACGGACTAGCGGGTTCCCCAGCCAGAAACATTCAGTACTTC.

This clonotype has a count of ten or more. The genes are TRBV11-2 and TRBJ1-1; the D is unclear. V lost 5 bases and J lost 11, with 15 bases in between. Germline loops: CDR1 SGHAT, CDR2 FQNNGV. This CDR3 contains 12 residues. CDR3 protein: CASSPIGRLAFF. For the CDR3, the DNA is TGTGCCAGCAGCCCTATTGGACGGTTGGCTTTCTTT.

The chain combines TRBV7-9 with TRBJ2-3; 7 bases agree with TRBD2. The V gene's germline CDR1 is SEHNR and CDR2 FQNEAQ (reference sequence). J was trimmed by 6 bases and V by 5 bases; bases with no gene match: 14. This CDR3 has 16 residues. Here the CDR3 DNA reads TGTGCCAGCAGCCCGGGTCTAGCGGCCTATTGGGATACGCAGTATTTT. Protein product: CASSPGLAAYWDTQYF.

This clonotype was seen a few times. This chain connects TRBV12-3 or TRBV12-4 to TRBJ1-1; no reliable D call. V was shortened by 6 bases and J by 7 bases, with 12 bases between the two germline ends. This CDR3 contains 12 residues. The CDR3 DNA is TGTGCCAGCAGGCCCTGGGGATTTGAAGCTTTCTTT. As protein: CASRPWGFEAFF.

This clonotype was counted ten times or more. The J gene is TRBJ2-5, the V gene TRBV20-1, with D perhaps TRBD1 (6 bases). The CDR3 totals 12 residues. V was pared by 5 bases and J by 2 bases, with 9 bases between. Germline CDR1 and CDR2: DFQATT and SNEGSKA (reference sequence). CDR3 DNA sequence: TGCAGTGCTCAAGACAGGCAAGAGACCCAGTACTTC. Amino acids: CSAQDRQETQYF.

This CDR3 reads CATSDSGSGAGYTF. The CDR3 region has the DNA TGTGCCACCAGTGATTCCGGGTCAGGGGCTGGCTACACCTTC. J is TRBJ1-2 and V is TRBV24-1; maybe TRBD1 (6 bases). Between the trimmed V and J ends, which lost 2 bases and 7 bases, there was a span of 13 bases. The CDR3 contains 14 residues. The germline V gene encodes CDR1 KGHDR and CDR2 SFDVKD.

This clonotype showed up just a few times. This chain joins TRBV3-1 and TRBJ2-5, with D possibly being TRBD1 (5 bases). The germline V and J ends were trimmed by 6 bases and 7 bases, with 12 bases remaining between them. The CDR3 extends over 12 amino acids. Looked up from germline, CDR1 is LGHDT and CDR2 is YNNKEL (reference sequence). Written as DNA, the CDR3 is TGTGCCAGCAGTCAATGGGGCGGGACCCAGTACTTC. Its protein product is CASSQWGGTQYF.

This clonotype was observed at least ten times. CDR3 nucleotides: TGCGCCAGCAGCTTGGAAGCAGGGTTGACAAACAATGAGCAGTTCTTC. It encodes CASSLEAGLTNNEQFF. The gene calls are TRBV5-1 and TRBJ2-1; D may be TRBD1 (5 bases). Germline values: CDR1 SGHRS, CDR2 YFSETQ. Trimming took 0 bases from V and 5 from J, leaving 15 bases between them. The CDR3 sequence is 16 residues long.

This clonotype has only a few counts. The gene calls are TRBV7-2 and TRBJ2-7, with 14 bases fitting TRBD2. This CDR3 has 17 residues. V was pared by 1 base and J by 12 bases, with 14 bases of the junction left unmatched. Germline V gene sequence: CDR1 SGHTA, CDR2 FQGNSA. CDR3 loop: CASSLGGTSGSGIAAYF. Written as DNA, the CDR3 is TGTGCCAGCAGCTTAGGGGGGACTAGCGGGAGTGGGATTGCGGCGTACTTC.

In this sample, this clonotype turned up a few times. The rearrangement uses TRBV20-1 and TRBJ1-5; 7 bases fit TRBD1. The CDR3 has 13 amino acids. Losses at the gene ends were 5 bases for V and 6 bases for J; bases not matched to a gene: 7. Germline V lookup: CDR1 DFQATT, CDR2 SNEGSKA (reference sequence). The CDR3 loop reads CSAGGGDGQPQHF. As DNA, the CDR3 is TGCAGTGCTGGAGGGGGCGACGGTCAGCCCCAGCATTTT.

This clonotype was counted a few times. The chain carries TRBV7-6 and TRBJ2-2, with D possibly called TRBD1 or TRBD2 (6 bases each). This CDR3 has 18 amino acids. Germline V lookup: CDR1 SGHVS, CDR2 FNYEAQ. The ends were cut back, 0 bases at V and 4 bases at J, with 18 bases in the middle. DNA of the CDR3: TGTGCCAGCAGCTTAGCTAAAGGGGGGCTAGCGATCACCGGGGAGCTGTTTTTT. Translating gives CASSLAKGGLAITGELFF.

The chain has TRBV20-1 and TRBJ1-2; D unclear. Germline CDR1 is DFQATT and CDR2 is SNEGSKA (reference sequence). V was pared by 3 bases and J by 2 bases, with 13 bases between. The CDR3 loop spans 14 amino acids. The CDR3 DNA is TGCAGTGCTAGTGGTCAGGCGATAAACTATGGCTACACCTTC. Its translation is CSASGQAINYGYTF.

The sample holds a few counts of this clonotype. This sequence joins TRBV15 and TRBJ1-4; D remains ambiguous. Per the germline V gene, CDR1 is LNHNV and CDR2 is YYDKDF (reference sequence). The V end lost 3 bases, the J end lost 5 bases, and 13 bases lay between the germline ends. The CDR3 is made up of 15 amino acids. The CDR3 sequence is CATSRTFGTNEKLFF. The CDR3 bases are TGTGCCACCAGCAGGACCTTTGGAACAAATGAAAAACTGTTTTTT.

The chain combines TRBV19 with TRBJ2-1; 10 nucleotides agree with TRBD2. From germline, CDR1 is LNHDA and CDR2 SQIVND (reference sequence). The CDR3 runs 17 residues. The J segment lost 6 bases and the V segment lost 5 bases, leaving 13 bases of the junction unmatched. CDR3 sequence: CASSQRSSGRFINEQFF. The CDR3 bases are TGTGCCAGTAGTCAGCGGTCTAGCGGGAGATTTATCAATGAGCAGTTCTTC.

This clonotype was observed a handful of times. The rearrangement links TRBV15 to TRBJ2-7, with 9 bases matching TRBD2. Germline-derived CDR1 and CDR2 are LNHNV and YYDKDF (reference sequence). Trimming at V came to 0 bases and at J to 4 bases, leaving 4 bases not matched to a gene. The CDR3 has 15 residues. The CDR3: CATSRDPSGIYEQYF. The CDR3 DNA is TGTGCCACCAGCAGAGATCCTAGCGGGATTTACGAGCAGTACTTC.

This clonotype was observed a handful of times. The genes are TRBV20-1 and TRBJ1-6; no definite D call. Germline values: CDR1 DFQATT, CDR2 SNEGSKA (reference sequence). The length of the CDR3 is 14 residues. Trimming took off 5 bases at V and 6 bases at J, with 14 bases between the two ends. The CDR3 DNA sequence: TGCAGTGCTGTCCCGGAGGGAGGTAATTCACCCCTCCACTTT. This gives the protein CSAVPEGGNSPLHF.

This clonotype was counted a few times. The DNA of the CDR3 is TGCGCCAGCAGTGAAGGGTGGGTCGCAGATACGCAGTATTTT. Protein sequence: CASSEGWVADTQYF. This chain joins TRBV10-2 and TRBJ2-3, with D unclear. This CDR3 has 14 amino acids. Germline V gene data show CDR1 as WSHSY and CDR2 as SAAADI. V lost 3 bases, J lost 4 bases, and 11 bases lay in between.

The rearrangement uses TRBV3-1 and TRBJ1-1; 7 bases match TRBD1. CDR3 length equals 16 residues. V shed 0 bases, J shed 5 bases, and the junction held 9 bases outside the gene matches. CDR1 and CDR2 from the germline V gene are LGHDT and YNNKEL (reference sequence). Written as DNA, the CDR3 is TGTGCCAGCAGCCAAGATCCAGGGGGTAGTGATACTGAAGCTTTCTTT. It is translated as CASSQDPGGSDTEAFF. The full variable domain, in which reference TRBV3-1 and TRBJ1-1 provide the parts outside the CDR3, is DTAVSQTPKYLVTQMGNDKSIKCEQNLGHDTMYWYKQDSKKFLKIMFSYNNKELIINETVPNRFSPKSPDKAHLNLHINSLELGDSAVYFCASSQDPGGSDTEAFFGQGTRLTVV.

A word on this clonotype: Germline and junction disagree at one end, which may indicate a read error. The rearrangement uses TRBV6-1 and TRBJ2-1; no reliable D call. Germline V gene data show CDR1 as MNHNS and CDR2 as SASEGT. The CDR3 runs 12 residues. The CDR3 bases are TGTGCCTGCAGTGGGCCGTACAATGAGCAGTTCTTC. Translating gives CACSGPYNEQFF.

This clonotype showed up just a few times. The chain carries TRBV12-3 or TRBV12-4 and TRBJ2-7, with a possible D match to TRBD1 (7 bases). CDR3 length: 15 amino acids. Trimming took 5 bases from V and 11 from J, leaving 25 bases between them. The CDR3 reads CASSPTGTDYGGEYF. The DNA of the CDR3 is TGTGCCAGCAGTCCAACCGGGACAGACTACGGGGGCGAGTACTTC.

V is TRBV20-1 and J is TRBJ2-1; D gene ambiguous. CDR3 size: 12 residues. CDR1 DFQATT and CDR2 SNEGSKA come from the germline V gene (reference sequence). V shed 3 bases and J shed 2 bases, with 5 bases lying between them. In DNA, the CDR3 is TGCAGTGCTAGTGTTACCTACAATGAGCAGTTCTTC. Translation gives CSASVTYNEQFF.

CDR3 nucleotide sequence: TGTGCCAGCAGCCAAGATCCAGCGGGAGTTGAGACCCAGTACTTC. The encoded protein is CASSQDPAGVETQYF. The rearrangement joins TRBV3-1 to TRBJ2-5; 8 nucleotides agree with TRBD2. The CDR3 spans 15 residues. Trimming cost V 0 bases and J 5 bases; bases outside gene matches: 5. CDR1 and CDR2 from the germline V gene are LGHDT and YNNKEL (reference sequence).